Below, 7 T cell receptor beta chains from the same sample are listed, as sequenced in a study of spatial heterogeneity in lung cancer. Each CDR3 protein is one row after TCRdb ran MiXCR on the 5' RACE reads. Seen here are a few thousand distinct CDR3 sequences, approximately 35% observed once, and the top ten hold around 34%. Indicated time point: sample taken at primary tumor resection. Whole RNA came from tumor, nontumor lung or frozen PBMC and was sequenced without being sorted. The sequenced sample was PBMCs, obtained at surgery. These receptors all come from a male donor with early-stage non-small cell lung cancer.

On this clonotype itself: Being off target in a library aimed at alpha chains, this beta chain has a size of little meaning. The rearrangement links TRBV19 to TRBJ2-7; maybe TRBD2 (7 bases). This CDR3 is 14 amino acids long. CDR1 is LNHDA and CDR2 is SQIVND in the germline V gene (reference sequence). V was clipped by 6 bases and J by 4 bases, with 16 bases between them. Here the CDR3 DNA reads TGTGCCAGTAGCCTAAGCGGGACAAATTACGAGCAGTACTTC. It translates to CASSLSGTNYEQYF.

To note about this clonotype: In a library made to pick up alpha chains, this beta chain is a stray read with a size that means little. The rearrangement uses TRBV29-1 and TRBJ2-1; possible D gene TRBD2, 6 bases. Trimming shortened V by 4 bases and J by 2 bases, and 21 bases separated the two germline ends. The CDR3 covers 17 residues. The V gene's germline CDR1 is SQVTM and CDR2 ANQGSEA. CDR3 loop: CSVAGVSGQETYNEQFF. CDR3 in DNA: TGCAGCGTTGCGGGAGTTTCAGGGCAGGAGACCTACAATGAGCAGTTCTTC.

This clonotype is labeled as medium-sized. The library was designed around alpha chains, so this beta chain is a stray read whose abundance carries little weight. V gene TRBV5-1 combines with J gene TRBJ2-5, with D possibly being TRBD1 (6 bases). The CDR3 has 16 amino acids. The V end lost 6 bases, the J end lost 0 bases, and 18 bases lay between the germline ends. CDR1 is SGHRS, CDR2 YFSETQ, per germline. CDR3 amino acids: CASTPSPGQHQETQYF. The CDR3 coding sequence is TGCGCCAGCACCCCCTCCCCCGGACAGCACCAAGAGACCCAGTACTTC.

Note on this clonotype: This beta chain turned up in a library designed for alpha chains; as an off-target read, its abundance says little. CDR3 DNA: TGCGCCAGCATGGGACGCGGAGACACCGGGGAGCTGTTTTTT. It specifies CASMGRGDTGELFF. The V call is TRBV5-1, the J call TRBJ2-2; D might be TRBD1 or TRBD2, each matching 5 bases. Germline values: CDR1 SGHRS, CDR2 YFSETQ. Trimming cost V 6 bases and J 3 bases, with 12 bases left between them. The CDR3 has 14 amino acids.

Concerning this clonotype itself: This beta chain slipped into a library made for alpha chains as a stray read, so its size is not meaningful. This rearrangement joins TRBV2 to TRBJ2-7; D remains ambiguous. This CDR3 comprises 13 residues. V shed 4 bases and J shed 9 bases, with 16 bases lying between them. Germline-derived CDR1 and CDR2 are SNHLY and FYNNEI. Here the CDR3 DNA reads TGTGCCAGCAGTGCTGGTCCTCCGGCCCGGCAGTACTTC. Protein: CASSAGPPARQYF. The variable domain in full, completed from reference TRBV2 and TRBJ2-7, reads EPEVTQTPSHQVTQMGQEVILRCVPISNHLYFYWYRQILGQKVEFLVSFYNNEISEKSEIFDDQFSVERPDGSNFTLKIRSTKLEDSAMYFCASSAGPPARQYFGPGTRLTVT.

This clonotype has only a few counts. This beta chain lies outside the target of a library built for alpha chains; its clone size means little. The CDR3 spells CASSSAPPLGTAGRWQFF. Written as DNA, the CDR3 is TGTGCCAGCAGCTCAGCCCCACCCCTCGGGACCGCCGGAAGATGGCAGTTCTTC. This chain uses TRBV7-2 with TRBJ2-1, with D perhaps TRBD1 or TRBD2 (5 bases each). The V end was cut by 4 bases, the J end by 12 bases, with 31 bases between. CDR1 SGHTA and CDR2 FQGNSA come from the germline V gene. The CDR3 consists of 18 residues.

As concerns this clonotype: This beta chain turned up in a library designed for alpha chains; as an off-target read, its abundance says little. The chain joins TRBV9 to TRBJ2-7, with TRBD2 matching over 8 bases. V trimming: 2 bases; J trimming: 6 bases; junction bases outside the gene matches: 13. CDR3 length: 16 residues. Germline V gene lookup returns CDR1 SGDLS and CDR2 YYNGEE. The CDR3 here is CASSVAIWTSQAEQYF. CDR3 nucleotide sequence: TGTGCCAGCAGCGTCGCCATATGGACTAGCCAGGCCGAGCAGTACTTC.